This T cell receptor beta chain is drawn from a study of cytomegalovirus exposure and HLA in healthy donors. Across the study: Prior work identified 95 million to 120 million unique TCR beta sequences in 150 million to 200 million T cells.

V lost 8 bases, J lost 6 bases, and 10 bases stayed unmatched. The CDR3 has 13 amino acids. Germline CDR1 and CDR2: MNHNY and SVGAGI (reference sequence). PCR amplification relied on 60 Vbeta primers (plus 13 Jbeta primers). TCRdb's copy holds only in-frame clones and misses some; the assay was immunoSEQ multiplex PCR. The sample shows 150,000 to 200,000 clones, just under 80% of them seen only once. Specimen: PBMCs. The origin of this receptor is a man aged 18 to 29 in good health and CMV-seropositive. The rearrangement uses TRBV6-6 and TRBJ2-7, with 7 bases aligning to TRBD1. CDR3 nucleotides: TGTGCCAGCTCTAACACAGGGGCGGTCGAGCAGTACTTC. This codes for CASSNTGAVEQYF.